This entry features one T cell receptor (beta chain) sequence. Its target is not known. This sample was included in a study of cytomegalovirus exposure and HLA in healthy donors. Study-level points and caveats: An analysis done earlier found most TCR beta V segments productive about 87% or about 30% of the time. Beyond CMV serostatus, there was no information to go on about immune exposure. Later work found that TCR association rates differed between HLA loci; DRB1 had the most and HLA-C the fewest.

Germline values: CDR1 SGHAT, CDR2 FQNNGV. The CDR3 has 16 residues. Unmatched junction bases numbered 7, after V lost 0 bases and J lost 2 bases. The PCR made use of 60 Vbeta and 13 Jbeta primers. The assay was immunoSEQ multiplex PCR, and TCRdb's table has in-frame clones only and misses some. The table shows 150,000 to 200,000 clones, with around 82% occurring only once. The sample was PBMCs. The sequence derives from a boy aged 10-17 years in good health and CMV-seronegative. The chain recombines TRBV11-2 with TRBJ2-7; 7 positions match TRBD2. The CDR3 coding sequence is TGTGCCAGCAGCTTAGATCGGGGGGAGGCGCCCTACGAGCAGTACTTC. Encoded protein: CASSLDRGEAPYEQYF.